The source of this T cell receptor beta chain is a study of blood T cell repertoires in COVID-19. Study at large: Specimens from acute and convalescent COVID-19 originated in the United States, Italy and Spain. PBMCs, B-cell-depleted T cells, or T cells provided the cDNA or gDNA that made up the material.

Germline V gene data show CDR1 as SGDLS and CDR2 as YYNGEE. V gave up 2 bases and J gave up 5 bases; unmatched junction bases: 4. CDR3 size: 14 residues. During active infection, Seattle patients enrolled and were then monitored through disease. Original processing methods: Amplification with reference gene primers provided the estimates of nucleated cell counts. The repertoire was sequenced with immunoSEQ multiplex PCR; TCRdb's copy has only in-frame clones and lacks some. That table gives V, J and clone size, and the DNA gave D and trimming. The data show a few hundred thousand clones, with over 85% seen just once and around 10% held by the top ten.

The material sequenced was peripheral blood. The V and J genes are TRBV9 and TRBJ1-1, with 9 bases that match TRBD1. The source of this sequence is a woman under 40 with COVID-19, enrolled during active disease. In DNA, the CDR3 is TGTGCCAGCAGCGTCGGACAGGGGAATACTGAAGCTTTCTTT. It specifies CASSVGQGNTEAFF.